These 12 T cell receptor beta chains came from one sample sequenced in a study of metastatic and nonmetastatic thyroid tumors. TCRdb re-called the PCR reads with MiXCR. In the table there are about 45,000 clones, 4% of which are singletons. Among the patients, none had received any treatment before thyroid surgery. Sequenced input: blood. The receptors derive from a female donor with papillary thyroid cancer or a benign thyroid nodule (not recorded which). Some clones in this sample may be carry-over from other donors' samples.

The chain is built from TRBV28 and TRBJ2-2; 8 bases are a match to TRBD1. The CDR3 runs to 13 residues. Germline V gives CDR1 MDHEN, CDR2 SYDVKM. V trimming: 7 bases; J trimming: 7 bases; junction bases outside the gene matches: 5. The CDR3 is CASKAGGVGELFF. CDR3 bases: TGTGCCAGCAAAGCAGGGGGCGTCGGGGAGCTGTTTTTT.

This clone is medium-sized (0.01 to 0.1%). This chain links TRBV27 with TRBJ2-2, with D unclear. This CDR3 contains 14 residues. Trimming removed 8 bases from V and 1 base from J, with 11 bases in between. CDR1 is MNHEY and CDR2 is SMNVEV in the germline V gene (reference sequence). CDR3 amino acids: CASRRTQNTGELFF. The CDR3, as DNA: TGTGCCAGCCGGCGGACCCAGAACACCGGGGAGCTGTTTTTT.

In regard to this clone: The conserved final phenylalanine or tryptophan is absent from the CDR3, which likely points to a read error. The genes are TRBV7-2 and TRBJ2-7, with D possibly TRBD1 on 6 matching bases. Trimming left V 3 bases short and J 4 bases short, with 22 bases between. The CDR3 runs 17 residues. The germline gives CDR1 SGHTA, CDR2 FQGNSA. The chain's CDR3 is CASSLAPPGQLFYEQYL. As DNA, the CDR3 is TGTGCCAGCAGCTTGGCACCCCCTGGACAGCTCTTTTACGAGCAGTACCTC.

There are a few counts of this clone. A much larger clone is a single base away; this may be a read error. This chain uses TRBV25-1 with TRBJ2-3; no clear D. The V and J ends lost 7 bases and 6 bases respectively, with 11 bases between them. Germline V gene sequence: CDR1 MGHDK, CDR2 SYGVNS. The CDR3 is made up of 12 amino acids. The CDR3: CASIPDVDTQYF. The CDR3 DNA sequence: TGTGCCAGCATCCCCGATGTGGATACGCAGTATTTT.

In this sample, this clone turned up many times. The chain is built from TRBV6-6 and TRBJ2-3; D gene unclear. V was pared by 1 base and J by 1 base, with 3 bases between. The germline gives CDR1 MNHNY, CDR2 SVGAGI (reference sequence). This CDR3 has 13 residues. DNA of the CDR3: TGTGCCAGCAGTTACTTAGGCACAGATACGCAGTATTTT. This encodes CASSYLGTDTQYF.

This clone was recorded many times. This sequence joins TRBV7-8 and TRBJ1-1, with 8 bases aligning to TRBD1. This CDR3 is 14 amino acids long. Germline V CDR1 and CDR2: SGHVS, FQNEAQ. V lost 2 bases, J lost 9 bases, and 8 bases stayed unmatched. In nucleotides, the CDR3 is TGTGCCAGCAGCTTACCCCGGACAGGGTCGCAAGCTTTCTTT. Protein: CASSLPRTGSQAFF. The full variable domain, in which reference TRBV7-8 and TRBJ1-1 provide the parts outside the CDR3, is GAGVSQSPRYKVAKRGQDVALRCDPISGHVSLFWYQQALGQGPEFLTYFQNEAQLDKSGLPSDRFFAERPEGSVSTLKIQRTQQEDSAVYLCASSLPRTGSQAFFGQGTRLTVV.

This clone was detected many times. V is TRBV20-1 and J is TRBJ2-7; D is possibly TRBD1 (6 bases). Trimming removed 3 bases from V and 3 bases from J, with 18 bases in between. From germline, CDR1 is DFQATT and CDR2 SNEGSKA (reference sequence). The length of the CDR3 is 15 residues. The CDR3 region has the DNA TGCAGTGCTAGCAGAAACGGACAGCCACTCTACGAGCAGTACTTC. Its translation is CSASRNGQPLYEQYF.

This clone was detected a few times. This may stem from a read error, because a much larger clone lies one nucleotide away. The chain has TRBV20-1 and TRBJ2-1; TRBD2 aligns across 11 bases. Germline CDR1 and CDR2: DFQATT and SNEGSKA (reference sequence). CDR3 length: 15 residues. The V and J ends lost 5 bases and 9 bases, in that order; junction bases with no gene match: 12. DNA of the CDR3: TGCAGTGCTCCGATCGGGACTAGCGGAGACAGTGAGCAGTTCTTC. Encoded protein: CSAPIGTSGDSEQFF.

Regarding this clone: A much larger clone differs by one base, so this may be a read error. The CDR3 bases are TGTGCCGGTAGTAAGTCTGCGAATATGGGGCAGTTCTTC. It codes for CAGSKSANMGQFF. This chain connects TRBV19 to TRBJ2-1, with D unresolved. This CDR3 contains 13 residues. Germline CDR1 is LNHDA and CDR2 is SQIVND (reference sequence).

This clone was recorded at least ten times. The gene calls are TRBV4-2 and TRBJ1-3; D unresolved. Per germline, CDR1 LGHNA and CDR2 YNFKEQ. Trimming took 0 bases from V and 0 from J, leaving 6 bases between them. This CDR3 comprises 15 residues. In DNA, the CDR3 is TGTGCCAGCAGCCAAGAGTTGCCCTCTGGAAACACCATATATTTT. This sequence encodes CASSQELPSGNTIYF.

The chain has TRBV6-2 or TRBV6-3 and TRBJ1-6; D not certain. The germline CDR1 and CDR2 sequences are MNHEY and SVGEGT. Trimming shortened V by 7 bases and J by 0 bases, and 16 bases separated the two germline ends. This CDR3 has 17 amino acids. The CDR3 DNA reads TGTGCCAGCACCTTTCGCCCTGGTGGCTCCTATAATTCACCCCTCCACTTT. Encoded protein: CASTFRPGGSYNSPLHF.

The chain recombines TRBV29-1 with TRBJ2-1; D is perhaps TRBD2 (6 bases). Trimming stripped 5 bases from V and 4 bases from J, with 12 bases between. Germline V gives CDR1 SQVTM, CDR2 ANQGSEA. The CDR3 contains 13 residues. CDR3 nucleotides: TGCAGCGTTCGAGGAGGGTTTTACAATGAGCAGTTCTTC. This codes for CSVRGGFYNEQFF.